The clone carrying this T cell receptor beta chain was counted at least ten times. Per the germline V gene, CDR1 is SGHRS and CDR2 is YFSETQ. The CDR3 contains 15 residues. The ends were cut back, 2 bases at V and 5 bases at J, with 13 bases in the middle. The source of the sample is a study of Graves' ophthalmopathy and Graves' hyperthyroidism. Investigators amplified TCR beta CDR3 regions from RNA transcripts. First-round RT-PCR employed HTBI primers, with a second-round multiplex PCR after it. TCRdb fed the multiplex PCR reads into MiXCR, producing one record per CDR3 protein. This table holds over 150,000 distinct CDR3 sequences, approximately 40% found once.

This clonotype was sampled from a middle-aged woman with Graves' ophthalmopathy. The chain employs TRBV5-1 and TRBJ2-2; D may be TRBD2 (5 bases). Sample: peripheral blood. CDR3 loop: CASSLNSGGTGELFF. CDR3 coding DNA: TGCGCCAGCAGCTTAAATTCCGGCGGGACCGGGGAGCTGTTTTTT.